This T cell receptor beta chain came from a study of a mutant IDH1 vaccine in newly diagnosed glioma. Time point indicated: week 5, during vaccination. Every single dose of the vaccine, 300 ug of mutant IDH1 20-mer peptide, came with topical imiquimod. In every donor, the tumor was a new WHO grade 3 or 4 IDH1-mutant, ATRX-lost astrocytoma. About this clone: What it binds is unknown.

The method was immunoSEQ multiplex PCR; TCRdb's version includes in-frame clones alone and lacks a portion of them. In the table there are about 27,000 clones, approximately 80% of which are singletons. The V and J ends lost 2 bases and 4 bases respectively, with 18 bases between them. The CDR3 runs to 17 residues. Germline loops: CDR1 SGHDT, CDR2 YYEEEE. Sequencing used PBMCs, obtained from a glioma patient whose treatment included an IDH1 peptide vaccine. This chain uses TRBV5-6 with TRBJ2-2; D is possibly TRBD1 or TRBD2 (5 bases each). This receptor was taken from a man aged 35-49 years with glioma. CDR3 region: CASSFPPGTAGTGELFF. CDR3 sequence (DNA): TGTGCCAGCAGCTTTCCCCCGGGGACCGCCGGCACCGGGGAGCTGTTTTTT.